The next 32 T cell receptor beta chains were all read from a single sample in a study of blood T cell repertoires in COVID-19. Sequencing was performed with immunoSEQ multiplex PCR; in TCRdb, only in-frame clones are kept and a portion is missing. The sample lists 180,000 or so clones; around 81% were seen once. The specimen was peripheral blood. These receptors all come from a woman aged 35 to 49 with COVID-19, enrolled during active disease.

This rearrangement joins TRBV19 to TRBJ2-1, with D tentatively TRBD2 (5 bases). Germline CDR1 and CDR2: LNHDA and SQIVND (reference sequence). This CDR3 region has 13 residues. V dropped 3 bases and J dropped 13 bases, with 16 bases sitting between them. The CDR3 coding sequence is TGTGCCAGTAGTATCCTGGGGAGAGGAGAACAGTTCTTC. Protein sequence: CASSILGRGEQFF.

The chain joins TRBV2 to TRBJ1-6; D is possibly TRBD1 (6 bases). V shed 8 bases and J shed 6 bases, with 23 bases lying between them. The length of the CDR3 is 17 residues. CDR1 SNHLY and CDR2 FYNNEI come from the germline V gene. DNA of the CDR3: TGTGCCAGCGTACAAGGCGTACCTGGACAGAGTAATTCACCCCTCCACTTT. Translating it yields CASVQGVPGQSNSPLHF.

This clone has only one observation. The J gene is TRBJ1-2, the V gene TRBV6-4; TRBD1 agrees at 7 bases. Germline values: CDR1 MRHNA, CDR2 SNTAGT. This CDR3 has 16 residues. J lost 3 bases, V lost 10 bases, and 17 bases had no gene match. The CDR3 region is CANRGVGGATDYGYTF. The CDR3 DNA reads TGTGCCAACAGGGGTGTGGGGGGGGCAACTGACTATGGCTACACCTTC.

The J gene is TRBJ2-3, the V gene TRBV28; 8 nucleotides line up with TRBD2. Germline V gene sequence: CDR1 MDHEN, CDR2 SYDVKM. The J segment lost 7 bases and the V segment lost 2 bases, leaving 14 bases of the junction unmatched. The CDR3 has 17 residues. CDR3 region: CASSLEGTGRALNTQYF. The CDR3 DNA sequence: TGTGCCAGCAGTTTAGAGGGGACCGGGAGGGCCCTCAATACGCAGTATTTT.

This sequence joins TRBV28 and TRBJ2-7; 7 bases are shared with TRBD1. Per the germline V gene, CDR1 is MDHEN and CDR2 is SYDVKM. The CDR3 is made up of 13 amino acids. The ends lost 8 bases at V and 3 bases at J; junction bases unmatched: 7. The CDR3 loop is CASGKGQFYEQYV. CDR3 nucleotides: TGTGCCAGCGGGAAGGGACAGTTCTACGAGCAGTACGTC.

This rearrangement joins TRBV10-3 to TRBJ2-2; TRBD1 matches at 9 bases. The germline CDR1 and CDR2 sequences are ENHRY and SYGVKD. V lost 7 bases and J lost 4; bases outside the gene matches: 4. The CDR3 runs to 14 residues. In DNA form, the CDR3 reads TGTGCCATCAAACAGGGACAGGGCACCGGGGAGCTGTTTTTT. It is translated as CAIKQGQGTGELFF.

The rearrangement uses TRBV7-3 and TRBJ1-1; 8 bases are a match to TRBD1. Germline CDR1 is SGHTA and CDR2 is FQGTGA. Unmatched junction bases numbered 7, after V lost 5 bases and J lost 11 bases. The CDR3 totals 12 residues. The CDR3 DNA follows: TGTGCCAGCAGCATGTTGACAGGGGAGGCTTTCTTT. Encoded protein: CASSMLTGEAFF.

The chain couples TRBV21-1 to TRBJ2-7; the DNA was not compared with TRBD1, the D call given in the table. TRBV21-1 is listed as a pseudogene. The CDR3 sequence is 19 residues long. The CDR3 nucleotides are TGTGCCAGCAGCAAAGCCTCTTCCTTCCGGGACAGGGTCAAAGACGAGCAGTACGTC. Protein: CASSKASSFRDRVKDEQYV.

The chain is built from TRBV6-5 and TRBJ1-2; no firm D call. Germline CDR1 is MNHEY and CDR2 is SVGAGI. Trimming took 6 bases from V and 0 from J, leaving 5 bases between them. The CDR3 spans 12 residues. The CDR3 loop reads CASRSANYGYTF. The CDR3 DNA is TGTGCCAGCAGGTCAGCTAACTATGGCTACACCTTC.

The chain is built from TRBV6-6 and TRBJ1-5; the D is unclear. V was pared by 6 bases and J by 2 bases, with 14 bases between. Germline loops: CDR1 MNHNY, CDR2 SVGAGI (reference sequence). This CDR3 is built from 15 residues. CDR3 in amino acids: CASRQVGKGNQPQHF. CDR3 sequence (DNA): TGTGCCAGCAGGCAGGTGGGCAAGGGCAATCAGCCCCAGCATTTT.

This chain links TRBV29-1 with TRBJ2-1; weak D call: TRBD2 (5 bases). This CDR3 comprises 15 residues. The germline gives CDR1 SQVTM, CDR2 ANQGSEA. V was pared by 6 bases and J by 0 bases, with 15 bases between. The CDR3 coding sequence is TGCAGCGTCGAATGGTGGAGGAACTCCTACAATGAGCAGTTCTTC. It codes for CSVEWWRNSYNEQFF.

The chain joins TRBV7-3 to TRBJ2-5; a possible D gene is TRBD2 (6 bases). Trimming shortened V by 1 base and J by 1 base, and 13 bases separated the two germline ends. The CDR3 is 16 residues long. Germline V gene lookup returns CDR1 SGHTA and CDR2 FQGTGA. The CDR3: CASSLKSGDPQETQYF. CDR3 in DNA: TGTGCCAGCAGCTTAAAATCGGGGGATCCCCAAGAGACCCAGTACTTC.

The J gene is TRBJ2-2, the V gene TRBV7-6; D gene unclear. From germline, CDR1 is SGHVS and CDR2 FNYEAQ. V was clipped by 5 bases and J by 3 bases, with 4 bases between them. The CDR3 has 12 residues. The CDR3 DNA reads as TGTGCCAGCAGCCGCGACACCGGGGAGCTGTTTTTT. The encoded protein is CASSRDTGELFF.

V gene TRBV4-1 combines with J gene TRBJ2-3; D not resolved. Germline V gene lookup returns CDR1 MGHRA and CDR2 YSYEKL. The length of the CDR3 is 16 residues. The V gene lost 0 bases and the J gene lost 1 base, with 11 bases spanning the gap. CDR3 in DNA: TGCGCCAGCAGCCAAGAGAGGTTGGCGGGCACAGATACGCAGTATTTT. Translation gives CASSQERLAGTDTQYF.

V gene TRBV30 combines with J gene TRBJ1-2; D unresolved. Germline CDR1 reads GTSNPN; CDR2 reads SVGIG (reference sequence). The CDR3 is 13 residues long. V shed 0 bases and J shed 7 bases, with 12 bases lying between them. The CDR3 DNA is TGTGCCTGGAGTGTACCGGGCACTAGTGGCTACACCTTC. Amino acids: CAWSVPGTSGYTF.

The sample holds one count of this clone. This chain connects TRBV28 to TRBJ1-3; no reliable D call. Germline V gives CDR1 MDHEN, CDR2 SYDVKM. Trimming took 6 bases from V and 0 from J, leaving 12 bases between them. CDR3 length: 15 amino acids. The CDR3: CASSQGLHSGNTIYF. The CDR3 DNA follows: TGTGCCAGCAGCCAAGGACTACACTCTGGAAACACCATATATTTT.

The CDR3 protein is CASSERAGGPGEQFF. The CDR3, as DNA: TGTGCCAGCAGTGAACGGGCGGGGGGGCCCGGTGAGCAGTTCTTC. The rearrangement uses TRBV2 and TRBJ2-1, with TRBD2 matching 9 bases. CDR3 size: 15 residues. Germline V gene lookup returns CDR1 SNHLY and CDR2 FYNNEI. The V segment lost 2 bases and the J segment 9 bases; nucleotides outside the gene matches: 8. Filled out from reference TRBV2 and TRBJ2-1, the complete variable domain reads EPEVTQTPSHQVTQMGQEVILRCVPISNHLYFYWYRQILGQKVEFLVSFYNNEISEKSEIFDDQFSVERPDGSNFTLKIRSTKLEDSAMYFCASSERAGGPGEQFFGPGTRLTVL.

The V call is TRBV5-4, the J call TRBJ2-5; unclear D gene. CDR1 and CDR2 (germline): SGHNT, YYREEE (reference sequence). The CDR3 is 12 residues long. V dropped 0 bases and J dropped 3 bases, with 3 bases sitting between them. CDR3 in DNA: TGTGCCAGCAGCTTGGACAAAGAGACCCAGTACTTC. This gives the protein CASSLDKETQYF.

The J gene is TRBJ1-1, the V gene TRBV30; 7 bases align to TRBD1. The trim removed 3 bases at V and 1 base at J, leaving 2 bases unmatched. In germline, CDR1 is GTSNPN, CDR2 SVGIG (reference sequence). This CDR3 is built from 13 residues. CDR3 protein: CAWSRDRNTEAFF. The DNA for the CDR3 is TGTGCCTGGAGCCGGGACAGGAACACTGAAGCTTTCTTT.

This sequence joins TRBV6-2 or TRBV6-3 and TRBJ2-7, with unresolved D. In germline, CDR1 is MNHEY, CDR2 SVGEGT. V was clipped by 4 bases and J by 5 bases, with 6 bases between them. The CDR3 extends over 11 amino acids. CDR3 amino acids: CASSSLHEQYF. In DNA form, the CDR3 reads TGTGCCAGCAGTTCCCTCCACGAGCAGTACTTC.

The V and J genes are TRBV18 and TRBJ2-3, with D unresolved. This CDR3 comprises 14 residues. Germline V lookup: CDR1 KGHSH, CDR2 LQKENI. V gave up 2 bases and J gave up 0 bases, with 6 bases separating them. The CDR3 loop is CASSPARSTDTQYF. CDR3 sequence (DNA): TGTGCCAGCTCACCAGCCAGAAGCACAGATACGCAGTATTTT.

The chain couples TRBV9 to TRBJ2-3; 11 bases are a match to TRBD2. Looked up from germline, CDR1 is SGDLS and CDR2 is YYNGEE. J lost 0 bases, V lost 4 bases, and 4 bases had no gene match. The CDR3 is 16 amino acids. The CDR3 reads CASSSGLAASTDTQYF. The CDR3 region has the DNA TGTGCCAGCAGCTCGGGACTAGCGGCCAGCACAGATACGCAGTATTTT. The entire variable domain, with the rest obtained from reference TRBV9 and TRBJ2-3, is as follows: DSGVTQTPKHLITATGQRVTLRCSPRSGDLSVYWYQQSLDQGLQFLIQYYNGEERAKGNILERFSAQQFPDLHSELNLSSLELGDSALYFCASSSGLAASTDTQYFGPGTRLTVL.

The chain couples TRBV7-9 to TRBJ2-5, with D uncertain. The CDR3 consists of 12 residues. Per the germline V gene, CDR1 is SEHNR and CDR2 is FQNEAQ (reference sequence). The ends were cut back, 5 bases at V and 4 bases at J, with 8 bases in the middle. The CDR3 sequence is CASSPIVETQYF. CDR3 coding DNA: TGTGCCAGCAGCCCGATAGTAGAGACCCAGTACTTC.

This clone is a singleton in its sample. This chain joins TRBV29-1 and TRBJ1-2, with D uncertain. Germline V CDR1 and CDR2: SQVTM, ANQGSEA. There are 12 residues in the CDR3. Trimming pared 7 bases from V and 5 bases from J, leaving 14 bases between. CDR3 residues: CSAHQWSYGYTF. The CDR3 nucleotides are TGCAGCGCACATCAGTGGTCGTATGGCTACACCTTC.

The chain recombines TRBV6-1 with TRBJ1-6; D might be TRBD1 (6 bases). Trimming took 1 base from V and 10 from J, leaving 23 bases between them. Germline CDR1 and CDR2: MNHNS and SASEGT. The CDR3 loop spans 18 amino acids. The CDR3 loop reads CASSEEVGGLSKGSPLHF. CDR3 sequence (DNA): TGTGCCAGCAGTGAAGAGGTAGGGGGTCTATCCAAGGGATCACCCCTCCACTTT.

This clone came up once. CDR3 region: CASSLGTGAETQYF. CDR3 DNA sequence: TGCGCCAGCAGCTTGGGGACAGGGGCTGAGACCCAGTACTTC. V and J are TRBV5-1 and TRBJ2-5; TRBD1 aligns across 9 bases. Germline CDR1 reads SGHRS; CDR2 reads YFSETQ. The CDR3 totals 14 residues. Trimming removed 0 bases from V and 5 bases from J; junction bases left unmatched: 2.

The rearrangement joins TRBV7-8 to TRBJ2-7, with D unclear. The CDR3 extends over 14 amino acids. Trimming cost V 5 bases and J 3 bases, with 14 bases left between them. Germline V gene data show CDR1 as SGHVS and CDR2 as FQNEAQ. Written as DNA, the CDR3 is TGTGCCAGCAGCGACCTCGGCGGAGACTACGAGCAGTACTTC. Its translation is CASSDLGGDYEQYF.

The J gene is TRBJ2-1, the V gene TRBV7-3; TRBD2 agrees at 16 bases. The CDR3 spans 17 residues. The ends lost 3 bases at V and 7 bases at J; junction bases unmatched: 6. In germline, CDR1 is SGHTA, CDR2 FQGTGA. The CDR3 region has the DNA TGTGCCAGCAGCTTGGGGGGACTAGCGGGAGGGAATAATGAGCAGTTCTTC. Its protein product is CASSLGGLAGGNNEQFF.

CDR3 sequence reads: CASSEAFFVRGQPQHF. CDR3 bases: TGTGCCAGCAGTGAAGCTTTTTTTGTCAGAGGCCAGCCCCAGCATTTT. V is TRBV6-1 and J is TRBJ1-5; D call uncertain. The CDR3 length is 16 residues. V shed 0 bases and J shed 7 bases, with 16 bases lying between them. CDR1 and CDR2 from the germline V gene are MNHNS and SASEGT.

This clone was observed a handful of times. This chain links TRBV19 with TRBJ1-1; TRBD1 matches at 9 bases. Germline V gene sequence: CDR1 LNHDA, CDR2 SQIVND (reference sequence). CDR3 size: 14 residues. The V segment lost 9 bases and the J segment 1 base; nucleotides outside the gene matches: 6. DNA of the CDR3: TGTGCCAGCCGGGACAGGGATGGGAACACTGAAGCTTTCTTT. It yields the protein CASRDRDGNTEAFF.

The J gene is TRBJ2-3, the V gene TRBV11-2, with D possibly TRBD2 on 6 matching bases. Trimming pared 3 bases from V and 3 bases from J, leaving 7 bases between. The CDR3 has 13 residues. From germline, CDR1 is SGHAT and CDR2 FQNNGV. The CDR3 nucleotides read TGTGCCAGCAGCTTGGGGGGAACAGATACGCAGTATTTT. It codes for CASSLGGTDTQYF.

This chain uses TRBV19 with TRBJ1-1; tentatively, D is TRBD1 (6 bases). V was shortened by 5 bases and J by 8 bases, with 9 bases between the two germline ends. Germline V gene data show CDR1 as LNHDA and CDR2 as SQIVND (reference sequence). This CDR3 has 11 residues. The CDR3 here is CASSLGTEAFF. For the CDR3, the DNA is TGTGCCAGTAGTCTCGGGACAGAAGCTTTCTTT. Complete variable domain (other parts from reference TRBV19 and TRBJ1-1): DGGITQSPKYLFRKEGQNVTLSCEQNLNHDAMYWYRQDPGQGLRLIYYSQIVNDFQKGDIAEGYSVSREKKESFPLTVTSAQKNPTAFYLCASSLGTEAFFGQGTRLTVV.